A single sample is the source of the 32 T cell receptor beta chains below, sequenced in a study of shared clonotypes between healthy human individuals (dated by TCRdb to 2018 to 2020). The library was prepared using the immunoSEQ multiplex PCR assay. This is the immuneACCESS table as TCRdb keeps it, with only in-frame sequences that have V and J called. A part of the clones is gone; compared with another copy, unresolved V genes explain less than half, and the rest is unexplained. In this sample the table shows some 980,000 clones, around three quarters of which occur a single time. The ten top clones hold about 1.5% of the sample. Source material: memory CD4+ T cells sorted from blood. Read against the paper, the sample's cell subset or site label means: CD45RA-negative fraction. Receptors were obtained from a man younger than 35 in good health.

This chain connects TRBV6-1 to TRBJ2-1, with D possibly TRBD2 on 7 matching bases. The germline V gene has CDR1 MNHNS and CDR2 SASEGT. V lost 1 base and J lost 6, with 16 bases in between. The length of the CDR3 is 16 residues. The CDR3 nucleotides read TGTGCCAGCAGTGAAGGCCGGGGGGCGTCCATCAATGAGCAGTTCTTC. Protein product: CASSEGRGASINEQFF.

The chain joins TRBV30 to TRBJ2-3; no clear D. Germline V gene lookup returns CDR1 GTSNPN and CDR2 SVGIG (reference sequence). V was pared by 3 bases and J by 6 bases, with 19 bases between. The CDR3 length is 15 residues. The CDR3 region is CAWRRFANPEDTQYF. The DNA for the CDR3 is TGTGCCTGGAGGAGGTTCGCAAACCCGGAGGATACGCAGTATTTT.

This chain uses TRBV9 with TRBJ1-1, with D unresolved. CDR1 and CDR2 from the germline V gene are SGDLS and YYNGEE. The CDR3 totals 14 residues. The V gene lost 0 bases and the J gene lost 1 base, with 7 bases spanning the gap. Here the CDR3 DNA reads TGTGCCAGCAGCGTAGGATTGGGGAACACTGAAGCTTTCTTT. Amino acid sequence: CASSVGLGNTEAFF.

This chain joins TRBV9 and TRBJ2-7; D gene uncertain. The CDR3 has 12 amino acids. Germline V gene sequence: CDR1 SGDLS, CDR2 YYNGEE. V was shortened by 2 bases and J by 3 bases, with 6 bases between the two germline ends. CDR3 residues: CASSVDGYEQYF. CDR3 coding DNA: TGTGCCAGCAGCGTGGACGGCTACGAGCAGTACTTC.

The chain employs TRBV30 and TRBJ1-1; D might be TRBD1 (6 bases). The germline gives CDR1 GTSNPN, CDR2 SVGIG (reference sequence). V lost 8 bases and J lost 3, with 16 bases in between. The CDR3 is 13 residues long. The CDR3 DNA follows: TGTGCCCGAACCGGGGGGCGTTACACTGAAGCTTTCTTT. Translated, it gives CARTGGRYTEAFF.

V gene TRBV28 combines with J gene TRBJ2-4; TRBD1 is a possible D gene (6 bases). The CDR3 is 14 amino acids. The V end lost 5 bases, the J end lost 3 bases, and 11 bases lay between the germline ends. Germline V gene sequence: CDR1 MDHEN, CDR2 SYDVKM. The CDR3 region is CASSQGPSKNIQYF. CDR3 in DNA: TGTGCCAGCAGTCAGGGGCCAAGCAAAAACATTCAGTACTTC.

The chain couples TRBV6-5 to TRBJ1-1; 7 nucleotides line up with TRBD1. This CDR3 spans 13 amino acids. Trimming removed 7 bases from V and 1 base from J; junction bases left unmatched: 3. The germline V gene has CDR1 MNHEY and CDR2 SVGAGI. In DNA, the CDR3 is TGTGCCAGCATGGGACAGTGGAACACTGAAGCTTTCTTT. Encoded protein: CASMGQWNTEAFF.

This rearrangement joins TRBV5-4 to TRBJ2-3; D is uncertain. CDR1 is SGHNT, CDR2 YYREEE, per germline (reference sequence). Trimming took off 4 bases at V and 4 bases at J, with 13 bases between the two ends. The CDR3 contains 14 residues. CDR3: CASSKSVVSDTQYF. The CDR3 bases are TGTGCCAGCAGCAAGTCAGTTGTCTCAGATACGCAGTATTTT.

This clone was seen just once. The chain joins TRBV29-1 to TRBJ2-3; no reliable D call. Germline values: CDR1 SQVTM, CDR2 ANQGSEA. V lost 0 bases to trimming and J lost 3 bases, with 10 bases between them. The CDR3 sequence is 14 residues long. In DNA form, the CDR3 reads TGCAGCGTTGAAGACGGGTCGGGTACAGATACGCAGTATTTT. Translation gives CSVEDGSGTDTQYF.

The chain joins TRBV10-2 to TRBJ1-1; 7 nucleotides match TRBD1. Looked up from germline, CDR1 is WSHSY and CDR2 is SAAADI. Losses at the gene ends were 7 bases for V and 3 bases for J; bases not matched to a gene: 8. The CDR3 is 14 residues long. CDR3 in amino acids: CASTQGELYTEAFF. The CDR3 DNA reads TGCGCCAGCACTCAGGGGGAGCTTTACACTGAAGCTTTCTTT.

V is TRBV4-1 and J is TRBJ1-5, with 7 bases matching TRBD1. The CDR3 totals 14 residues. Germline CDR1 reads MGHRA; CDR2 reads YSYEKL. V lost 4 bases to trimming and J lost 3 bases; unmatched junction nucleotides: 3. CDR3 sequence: CASSPGQFNQPQHF. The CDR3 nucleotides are TGCGCCAGCAGCCCGGGACAGTTCAATCAGCCCCAGCATTTT.

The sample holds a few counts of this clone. In DNA form, the CDR3 reads TGTGCCAGCAGCTTATCAACCTCAGGGCGGTACTCACCCCTCCACTTT. Its protein is CASSLSTSGRYSPLHF. The chain combines TRBV7-9 with TRBJ1-6, with D possibly matching TRBD1 (5 bases). The germline CDR1 and CDR2 sequences are SEHNR and FQNEAQ (reference sequence). CDR3 size: 16 residues. V was clipped by 2 bases and J by 10 bases, with 18 bases between them.

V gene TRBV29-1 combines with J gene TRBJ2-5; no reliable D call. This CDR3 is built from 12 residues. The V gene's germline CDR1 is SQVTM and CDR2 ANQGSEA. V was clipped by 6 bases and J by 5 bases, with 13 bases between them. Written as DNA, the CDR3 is TGCAGCGTAGAGACCCAGTCGGAGACCCAGTACTTC. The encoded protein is CSVETQSETQYF.

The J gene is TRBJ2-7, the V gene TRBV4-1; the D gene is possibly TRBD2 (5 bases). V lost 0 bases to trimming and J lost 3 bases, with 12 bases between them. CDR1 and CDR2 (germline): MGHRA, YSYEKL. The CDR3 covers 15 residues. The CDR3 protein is CASSQDLIGSYEQYF. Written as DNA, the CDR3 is TGCGCCAGCAGCCAAGATTTGATAGGGAGCTACGAGCAGTACTTC.

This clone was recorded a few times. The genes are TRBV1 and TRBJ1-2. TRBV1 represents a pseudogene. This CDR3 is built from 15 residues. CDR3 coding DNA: TGCACCAGCAGCCATTCGGGGGGGATTAGCTATGGCTACACCTTC. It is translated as CTSSHSGGISYGYTF.

The CDR3 region has the DNA TGTGCCAGCAGCTCACAGGGTGCCACCGGGGAGCTGTTTTTT. Its translation is CASSSQGATGELFF. The chain is built from TRBV7-2 and TRBJ2-2; TRBD1 might be the D (6 bases). The CDR3 totals 14 residues. Looked up from germline, CDR1 is SGHTA and CDR2 is FQGNSA. V was clipped by 4 bases and J by 4 bases, with 10 bases between them.

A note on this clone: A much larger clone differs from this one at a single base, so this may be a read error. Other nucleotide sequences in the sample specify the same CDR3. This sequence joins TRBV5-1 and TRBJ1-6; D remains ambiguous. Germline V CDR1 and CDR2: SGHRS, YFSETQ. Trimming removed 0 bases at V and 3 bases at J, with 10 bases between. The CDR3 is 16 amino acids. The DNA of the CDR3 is TGCGCCAGCAGCTTGGATGGCGGTGGCTATAATTCACCCCTCCACTTT. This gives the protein CASSLDGGGYNSPLHF.

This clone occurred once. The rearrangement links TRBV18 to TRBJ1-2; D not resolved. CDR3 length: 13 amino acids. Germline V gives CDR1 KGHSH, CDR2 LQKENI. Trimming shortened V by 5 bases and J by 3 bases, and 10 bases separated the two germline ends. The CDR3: CASSIGPDYGYTF. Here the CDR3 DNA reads TGTGCCAGCTCAATCGGCCCTGACTATGGCTACACCTTC.

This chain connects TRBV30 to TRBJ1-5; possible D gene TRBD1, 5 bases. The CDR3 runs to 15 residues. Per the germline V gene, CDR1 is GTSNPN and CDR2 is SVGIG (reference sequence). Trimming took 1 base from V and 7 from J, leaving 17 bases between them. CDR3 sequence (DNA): TGTGCCTGGAGTGGGAGGGGCGGGAGAGGCCAGCCCCAGCATTTT. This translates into CAWSGRGGRGQPQHF.

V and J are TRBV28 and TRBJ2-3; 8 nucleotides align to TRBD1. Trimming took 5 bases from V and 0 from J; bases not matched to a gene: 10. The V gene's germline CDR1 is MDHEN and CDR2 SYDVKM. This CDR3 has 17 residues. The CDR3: CASSPGTGLSSTDTQYF. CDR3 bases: TGTGCCAGCAGTCCGGGGACAGGTTTATCTAGCACAGATACGCAGTATTTT.

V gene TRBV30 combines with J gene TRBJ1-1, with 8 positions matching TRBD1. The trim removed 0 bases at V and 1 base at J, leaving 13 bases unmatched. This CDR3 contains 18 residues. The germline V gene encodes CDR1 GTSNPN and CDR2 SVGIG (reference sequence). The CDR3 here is CAWSVNQTGGWRNTEAFF. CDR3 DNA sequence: TGTGCCTGGAGTGTAAATCAAACAGGGGGGTGGCGGAACACTGAAGCTTTCTTT. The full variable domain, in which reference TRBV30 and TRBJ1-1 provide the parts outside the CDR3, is SQTIHQWPATLVQPVGSPLSLECTVEGTSNPNLYWYRQAAGRGLQLLFYSVGIGQISSEVPQNLSASRPQDRQFILSSKKLLLSDSGFYLCAWSVNQTGGWRNTEAFFGQGTRLTVV.

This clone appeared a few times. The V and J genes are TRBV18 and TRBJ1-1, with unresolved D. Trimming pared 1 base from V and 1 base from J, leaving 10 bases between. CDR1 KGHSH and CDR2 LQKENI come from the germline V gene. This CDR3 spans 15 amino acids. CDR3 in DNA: TGTGCCAGCTCACCACAATTACAGAGGAACACTGAAGCTTTCTTT. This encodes CASSPQLQRNTEAFF.

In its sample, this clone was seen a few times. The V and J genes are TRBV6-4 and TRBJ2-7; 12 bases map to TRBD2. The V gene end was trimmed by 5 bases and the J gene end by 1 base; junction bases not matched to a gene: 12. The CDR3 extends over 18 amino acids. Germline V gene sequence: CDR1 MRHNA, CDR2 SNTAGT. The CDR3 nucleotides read TGTGCCAGCAGTCCAACTAGCGGGGGGCCCACTCGGTCCTACGAGCAGTACTTC. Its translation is CASSPTSGGPTRSYEQYF.

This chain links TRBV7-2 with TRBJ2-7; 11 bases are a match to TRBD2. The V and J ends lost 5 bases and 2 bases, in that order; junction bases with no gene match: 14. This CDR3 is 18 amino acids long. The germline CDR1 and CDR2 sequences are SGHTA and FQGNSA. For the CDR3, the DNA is TGTGCCAGCAGCCCTCGCCCCCAGACTAGCGGGAACACCTACGAGCAGTACTTC. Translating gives CASSPRPQTSGNTYEQYF.

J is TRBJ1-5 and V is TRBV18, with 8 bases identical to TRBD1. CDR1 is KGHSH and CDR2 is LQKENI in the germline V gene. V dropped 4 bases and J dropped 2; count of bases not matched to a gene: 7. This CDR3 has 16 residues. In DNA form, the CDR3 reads TGTGCCAGCTCACTACAGGGGGTTGATGGCAATCAGCCCCAGCATTTT. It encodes CASSLQGVDGNQPQHF.

CDR3 bases: TGTGCCAGCAGTGGTACCGGGACATCTCACTCCTACGAGCAGTACTTC. It yields the protein CASSGTGTSHSYEQYF. This chain links TRBV28 with TRBJ2-7; TRBD1 might be the D (6 bases). The CDR3 runs to 16 residues. The germline V and J ends were trimmed by 5 bases and 0 bases, with 17 bases remaining between them. From germline, CDR1 is MDHEN and CDR2 SYDVKM.

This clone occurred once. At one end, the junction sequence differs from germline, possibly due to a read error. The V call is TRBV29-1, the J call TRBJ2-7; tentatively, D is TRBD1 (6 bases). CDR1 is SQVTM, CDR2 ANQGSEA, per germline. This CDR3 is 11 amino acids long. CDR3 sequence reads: CSVEDRYEQYF. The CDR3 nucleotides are TGCAGCGTGGAAGACAGGTACGAGCAGTACTTC.

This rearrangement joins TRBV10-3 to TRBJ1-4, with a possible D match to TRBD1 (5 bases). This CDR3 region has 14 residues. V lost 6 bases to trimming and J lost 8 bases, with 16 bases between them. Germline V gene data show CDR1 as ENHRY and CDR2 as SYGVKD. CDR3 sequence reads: CAISPLRDEEKLFF. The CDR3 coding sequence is TGTGCCATCAGCCCACTTAGGGACGAAGAAAAACTGTTTTTT.

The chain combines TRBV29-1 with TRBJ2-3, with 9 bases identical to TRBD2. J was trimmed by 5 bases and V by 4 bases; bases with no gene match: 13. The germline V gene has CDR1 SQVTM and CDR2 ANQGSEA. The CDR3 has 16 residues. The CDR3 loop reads CSVGYGAGGPRDTQYF. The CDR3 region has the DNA TGCAGCGTTGGATATGGGGCGGGAGGGCCCCGAGATACGCAGTATTTT.

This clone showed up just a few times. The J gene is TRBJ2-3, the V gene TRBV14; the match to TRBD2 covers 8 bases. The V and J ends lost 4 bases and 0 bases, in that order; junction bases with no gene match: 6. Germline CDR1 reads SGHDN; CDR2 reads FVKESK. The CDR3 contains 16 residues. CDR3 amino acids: CASSPGLATSTDTQYF. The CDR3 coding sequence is TGTGCCAGCAGCCCCGGACTAGCAACTAGCACAGATACGCAGTATTTT.

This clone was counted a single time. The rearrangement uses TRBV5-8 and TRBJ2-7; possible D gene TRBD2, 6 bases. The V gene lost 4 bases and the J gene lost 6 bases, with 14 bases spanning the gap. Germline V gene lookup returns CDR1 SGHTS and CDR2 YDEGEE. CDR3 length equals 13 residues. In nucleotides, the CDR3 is TGTGCCAGCAGCCCGGGACTCCGAACCGAGCAGTACTTC. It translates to CASSPGLRTEQYF.

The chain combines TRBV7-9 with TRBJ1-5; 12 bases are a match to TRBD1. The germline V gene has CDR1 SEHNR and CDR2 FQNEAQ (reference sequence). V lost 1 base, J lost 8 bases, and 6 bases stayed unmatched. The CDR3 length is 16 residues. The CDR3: CASSLVGTGGPEPQHF. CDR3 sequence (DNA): TGTGCCAGCAGCTTAGTTGGGACAGGGGGCCCGGAGCCCCAGCATTTT.